The following is a T cell receptor (beta chain) sequence with its context. Its antigen is not identified. The ends lost 10 bases at V and 2 bases at J; junction bases unmatched: 4. Germline values: CDR1 LNHDA, CDR2 SQIVND (reference sequence). The CDR3 totals 12 residues. The record originates from a study of vaccination and CD4 T cells after COVID-19. In the study overall: Post-vaccine sample collection happened at a median of around 77 days after dose two, ranging 14 to 241.

Treatment noted: approximately 11-day PBMC culture with coronavirus spike peptide pools or control peptides (ViraFEST assay). One should note that the unexposed donor's CD4+ T cells were collected before the COVID-19 pandemic (2011-2018). TCR sequencing followed the expansion of antigen-specific T cells with peptide pools in ViraFEST. Fresh replacement IL-2 medium substituted for half the medium on days 3 and 7. Scientists ran DNA taken from cultured CD4+ T cells through the Oncomine TCR Beta short-read assay for sequencing. TCRdb reprocessed the PCR reads with MiXCR, giving one entry per CDR3 protein. The table shows roughly 4,500 distinct CDR3 sequences, with more than 60% occurring only once.

The chain carries TRBV19 and TRBJ2-7, with 8 bases identical to TRBD1. The sequencing input was CD4+ T cells from blood, cultured in vitro. The sequence derives from a human donor in good health. The CDR3 nucleotides read TGTGCCACTTCGGGACAGGCCTACGAGCAGTACTTC. It encodes CATSGQAYEQYF.